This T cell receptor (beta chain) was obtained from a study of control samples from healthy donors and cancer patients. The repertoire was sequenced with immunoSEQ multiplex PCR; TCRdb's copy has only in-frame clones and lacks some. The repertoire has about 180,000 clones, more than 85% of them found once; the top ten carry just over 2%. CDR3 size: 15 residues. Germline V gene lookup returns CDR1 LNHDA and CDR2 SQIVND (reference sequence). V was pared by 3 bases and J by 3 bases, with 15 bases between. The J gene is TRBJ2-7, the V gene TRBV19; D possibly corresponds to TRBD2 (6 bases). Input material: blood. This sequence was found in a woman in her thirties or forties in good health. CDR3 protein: CASSMRGRGNYEQYF. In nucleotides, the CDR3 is TGTGCCAGTAGTATGCGCGGACGGGGGAACTACGAGCAGTACTTC.